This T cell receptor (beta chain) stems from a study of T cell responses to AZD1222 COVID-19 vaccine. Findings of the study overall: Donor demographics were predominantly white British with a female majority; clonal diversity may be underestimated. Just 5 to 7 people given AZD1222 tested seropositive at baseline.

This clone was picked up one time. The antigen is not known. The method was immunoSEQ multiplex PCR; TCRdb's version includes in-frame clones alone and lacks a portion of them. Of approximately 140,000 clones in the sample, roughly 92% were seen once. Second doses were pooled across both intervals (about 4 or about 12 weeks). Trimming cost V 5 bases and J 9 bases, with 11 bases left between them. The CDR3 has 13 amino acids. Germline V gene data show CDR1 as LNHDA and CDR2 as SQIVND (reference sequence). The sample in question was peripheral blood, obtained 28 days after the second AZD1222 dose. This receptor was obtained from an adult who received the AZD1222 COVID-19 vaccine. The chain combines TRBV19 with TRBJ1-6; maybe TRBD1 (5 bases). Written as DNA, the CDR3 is TGTGCCAGTAGTGGGCAGGGTGGTTCACCCCTCCACTTT. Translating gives CASSGQGGSPLHF.